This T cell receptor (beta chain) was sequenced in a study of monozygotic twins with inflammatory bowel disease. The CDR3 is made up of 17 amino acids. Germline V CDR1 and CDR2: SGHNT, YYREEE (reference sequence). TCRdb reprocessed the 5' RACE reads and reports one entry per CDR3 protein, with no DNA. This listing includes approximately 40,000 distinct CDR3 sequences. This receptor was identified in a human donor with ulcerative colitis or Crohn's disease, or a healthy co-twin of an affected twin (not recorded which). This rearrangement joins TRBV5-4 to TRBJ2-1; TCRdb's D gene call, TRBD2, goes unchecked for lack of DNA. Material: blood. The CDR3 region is CASSLELAGGPYNEQFF.